The T cell receptor beta chain described here comes from a study of blood T cell repertoires in COVID-19. Study information: Acute and convalescent COVID-19 samples came from the United States, Italy and Spain. The analysed material was cDNA or gDNA that came from T cells, B-cell-depleted T cells, or PBMCs.

This clone has more than one count but fewer than ten. The CDR3 is made up of 14 amino acids. V gave up 2 bases and J gave up 6 bases, with 15 bases separating them. Germline V gene data show CDR1 as GTSNPN and CDR2 as SVGIG (reference sequence). Using immunoSEQ multiplex PCR, the repertoire was profiled, and TCRdb retains in-frame clones only, with some absent. Of roughly 270,000 clones listed, over 75% are singletons. The V call is TRBV30, the J call TRBJ2-3; D may be TRBD2 (6 bases). The sequenced sample consisted of peripheral blood. This sequence originates from a man aged 50 or older with active or convalescent COVID-19. CDR3 nucleotide sequence: TGTGCCTGGAGTAGGGACTGGAGTCTCGATACGCAGTATTTT. Translated, it gives CAWSRDWSLDTQYF.